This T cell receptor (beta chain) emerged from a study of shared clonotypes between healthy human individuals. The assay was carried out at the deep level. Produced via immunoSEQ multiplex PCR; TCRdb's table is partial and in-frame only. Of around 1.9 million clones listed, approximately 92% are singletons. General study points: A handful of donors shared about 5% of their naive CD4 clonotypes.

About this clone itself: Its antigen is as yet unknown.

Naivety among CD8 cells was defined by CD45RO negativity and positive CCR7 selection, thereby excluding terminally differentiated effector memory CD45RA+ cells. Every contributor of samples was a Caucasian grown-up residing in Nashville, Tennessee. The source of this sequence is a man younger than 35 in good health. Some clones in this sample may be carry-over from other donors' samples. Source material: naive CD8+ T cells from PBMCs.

DNA of the CDR3: TGTGCCAGCAGCGCCAGACTAGCGGGATCTGAGCAGTTCTTC. This codes for CASSARLAGSEQFF. This sequence joins TRBV13 and TRBJ2-1; 11 bases are a match to TRBD2. Germline loops: CDR1 PRHDT, CDR2 FYEKMQ (reference sequence). The CDR3 consists of 14 residues. With V trimmed by 5 bases and J by 9 bases, 6 bases remained unmatched.